The clone carrying this T cell receptor beta chain has a handful of counts. Its antigen is currently unknown. This entry is derived from a study of blood T cells in healthy people across ages. Whole-study findings and limits: It was the long-lived donors that had more naive CD4+ cells and higher diversity than aged donors.

The CDR3 contains 15 residues. V lost 6 bases, J lost 3 bases, and 10 bases stayed unmatched. The V gene's germline CDR1 is MNHEY and CDR2 SMNVEV (reference sequence). Primers used in a second PCR of about 7 to 12 cycles were a sample-barcoded 5' primer and a J-beta primer mix. One entry per CDR3 protein, called by TCRdb with MiXCR from the 5' RACE reads. This repertoire shows about 800,000 distinct CDR3 sequences, 20% to 25% found once; its top ten account for more than 3%. The same data also contributed to another study, on T cells of mothers and their children. This second study notes: Related pairs of mothers and children showed slightly higher, non-significant overlap versus unrelated pairs.

This receptor was taken from a boy younger than 18 in good health. Sequenced input: blood. This sequence joins TRBV27 and TRBJ2-5, with 7 bases aligning to TRBD2. The chain's CDR3 is CASSLPTGTKETQYF. CDR3 sequence (DNA): TGTGCCAGCAGCCTCCCTACCGGGACTAAAGAGACCCAGTACTTC.